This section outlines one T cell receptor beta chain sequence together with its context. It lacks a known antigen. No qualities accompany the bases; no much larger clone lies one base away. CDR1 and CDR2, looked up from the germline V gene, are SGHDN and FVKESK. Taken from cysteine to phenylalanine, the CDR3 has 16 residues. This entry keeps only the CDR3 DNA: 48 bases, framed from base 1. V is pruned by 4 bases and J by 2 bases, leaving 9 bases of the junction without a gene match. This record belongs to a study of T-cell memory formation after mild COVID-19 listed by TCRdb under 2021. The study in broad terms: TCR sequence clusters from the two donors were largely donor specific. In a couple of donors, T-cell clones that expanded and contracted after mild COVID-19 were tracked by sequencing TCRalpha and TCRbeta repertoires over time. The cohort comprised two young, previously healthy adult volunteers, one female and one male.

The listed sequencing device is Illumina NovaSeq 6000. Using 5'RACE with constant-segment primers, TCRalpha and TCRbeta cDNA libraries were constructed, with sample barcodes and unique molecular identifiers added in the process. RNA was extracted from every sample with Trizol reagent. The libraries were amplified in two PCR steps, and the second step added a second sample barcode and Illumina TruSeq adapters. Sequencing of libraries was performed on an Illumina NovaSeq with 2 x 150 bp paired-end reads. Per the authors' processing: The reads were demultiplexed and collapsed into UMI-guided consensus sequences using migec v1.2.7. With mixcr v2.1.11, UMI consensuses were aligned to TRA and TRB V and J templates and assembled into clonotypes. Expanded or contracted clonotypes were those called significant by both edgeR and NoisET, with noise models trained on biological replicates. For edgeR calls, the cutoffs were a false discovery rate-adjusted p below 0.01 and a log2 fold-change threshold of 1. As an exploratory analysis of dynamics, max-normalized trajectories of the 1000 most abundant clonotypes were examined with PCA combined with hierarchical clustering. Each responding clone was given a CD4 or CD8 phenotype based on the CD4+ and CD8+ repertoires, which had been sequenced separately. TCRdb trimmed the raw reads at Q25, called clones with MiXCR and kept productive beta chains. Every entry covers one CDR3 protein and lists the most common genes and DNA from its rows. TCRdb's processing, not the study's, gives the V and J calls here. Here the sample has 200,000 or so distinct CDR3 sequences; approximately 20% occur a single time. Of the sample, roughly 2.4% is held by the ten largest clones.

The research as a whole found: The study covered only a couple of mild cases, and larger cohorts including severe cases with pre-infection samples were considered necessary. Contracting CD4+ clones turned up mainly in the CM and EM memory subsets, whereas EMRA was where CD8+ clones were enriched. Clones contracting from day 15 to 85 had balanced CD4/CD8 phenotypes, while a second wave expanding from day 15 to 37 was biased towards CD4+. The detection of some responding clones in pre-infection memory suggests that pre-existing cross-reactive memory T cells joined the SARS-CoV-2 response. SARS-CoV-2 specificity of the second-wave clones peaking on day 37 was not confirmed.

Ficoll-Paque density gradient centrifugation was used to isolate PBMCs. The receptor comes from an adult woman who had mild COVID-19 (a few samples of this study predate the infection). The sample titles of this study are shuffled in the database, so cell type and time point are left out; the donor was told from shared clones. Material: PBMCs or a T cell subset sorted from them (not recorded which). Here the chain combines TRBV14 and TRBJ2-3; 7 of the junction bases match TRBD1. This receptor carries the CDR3 CASSPLRQGPTDTQYF. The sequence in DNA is TGTGCCAGCAGCCCTCTAAGACAGGGACCCACAGATACGCAGTATTTT.